A single sample is the source of the 28 T cell receptor beta chains below, sequenced in a study of Tregs in tolerant kidney transplant recipients. This table comes from immunoSEQ multiplex PCR, and its TCRdb copy is limited to in-frame clones, with some not included. The sample lists more than 95,000 clones, approximately 90% seen once, with more than 0.5% in the top ten. Sample: CD4+ T cells from blood. The receptor set was obtained from a human donor in good health.

V and J are TRBV7-2 and TRBJ2-5, with TRBD2 identical over 8 bases. With V trimmed by 6 bases and J by 4 bases, 10 bases remained unmatched. The CDR3 runs 15 residues. Germline V gene sequence: CDR1 SGHTA, CDR2 FQGNSA. The CDR3 protein is CASSSYAGGGETQYF. The DNA of the CDR3 is TGTGCCAGCAGTTCTTACGCGGGGGGAGGAGAGACCCAGTACTTC.

The chain links TRBV18 to TRBJ1-3, with D possibly matching TRBD1 (5 bases). CDR3 length equals 16 residues. The germline V gene has CDR1 KGHSH and CDR2 LQKENI. Trimming pared 4 bases from V and 0 bases from J, leaving 13 bases between. CDR3 loop: CASSLTGVSSGNTIYF. The CDR3, as DNA: TGTGCCAGCTCACTAACAGGAGTCAGCTCTGGAAACACCATATATTTT.

V gene TRBV5-1 combines with J gene TRBJ2-3; the D gene is possibly TRBD1 (6 bases). This CDR3 comprises 14 residues. Germline V lookup: CDR1 SGHRS, CDR2 YFSETQ. V was clipped by 4 bases and J by 6 bases, with 15 bases between them. The CDR3 coding sequence is TGCGCCAGCAGCCTCGGACAGTCGCGGGATACGCAGTATTTT. Its protein is CASSLGQSRDTQYF.

This clone was recorded only once. The chain has TRBV19 and TRBJ2-7; a weak D match, TRBD1 (5 bases). The germline gives CDR1 LNHDA, CDR2 SQIVND (reference sequence). This CDR3 comprises 15 residues. The V and J ends lost 4 bases and 3 bases respectively, with 16 bases between them. The CDR3 here is CASSTRVGIYYEQYF. CDR3 nucleotide sequence: TGTGCCAGTAGTACCAGGGTAGGGATTTACTACGAGCAGTACTTC.

The rearrangement joins TRBV27 to TRBJ2-5; unclear D gene. With 8 bases removed from V and 3 bases from J, the gap between germline ends came to 10 bases. CDR1 and CDR2 (germline): MNHEY, SMNVEV (reference sequence). The CDR3 spans 12 residues. The CDR3 DNA is TGTGCCAGCGGCCCATATGAAGAGACCCAGTACTTC. This translates into CASGPYEETQYF.

The rearrangement uses TRBV9 and TRBJ2-2, with D possibly TRBD2 on 5 matching bases. CDR1 SGDLS and CDR2 YYNGEE come from the germline V gene. The length of the CDR3 is 13 residues. The ends were cut back, 0 bases at V and 6 bases at J, with 6 bases in the middle. This chain's CDR3 is CASSVGGSGELFF. The CDR3 nucleotides read TGTGCCAGCAGCGTAGGCGGGTCCGGGGAGCTGTTTTTT.

This clone was observed once. The J gene is TRBJ1-1, the V gene TRBV12-5; 7 bases agree with TRBD1. Losses at the gene ends were 4 bases for V and 5 bases for J; bases not matched to a gene: 4. The CDR3 has 13 residues. The germline gives CDR1 LGHNT, CDR2 FRNRAP. CDR3 region: CASGSSTGTEAFF. CDR3 bases: TGTGCTAGTGGTTCGTCGACAGGGACTGAAGCTTTCTTT.

The chain carries TRBV14 and TRBJ1-4, with unresolved D. The germline V gene has CDR1 SGHDN and CDR2 FVKESK. Trimming left V 5 bases short and J 8 bases short, with 12 bases between. CDR3 length equals 13 residues. Written as DNA, the CDR3 is TGTGCCAGCAGCGTTTTGCGCAAGGAAAAACTGTTTTTT. This sequence encodes CASSVLRKEKLFF.

The chain uses TRBV18 and TRBJ2-7, with TRBD1 matching over 8 bases. The CDR3 loop spans 15 amino acids. Unmatched junction bases numbered 9, after V lost 5 bases and J lost 3 bases. Germline CDR1 is KGHSH and CDR2 is LQKENI. The CDR3 loop is CASSDDRGLLYEQYF. The CDR3 coding sequence is TGTGCCAGCTCAGATGACAGGGGCCTTCTCTACGAGCAGTACTTC.

This chain connects TRBV2 to TRBJ2-6, with D perhaps TRBD2 (6 bases). Trimming took off 6 bases at V and 2 bases at J, with 11 bases between the two ends. Germline V gives CDR1 SNHLY, CDR2 FYNNEI. The CDR3 is 15 amino acids. This chain's CDR3 is CASRRLEAGANVLTF. In DNA form, the CDR3 reads TGTGCCAGCAGGAGACTAGAAGCTGGGGCCAACGTCCTGACTTTC. Full variable domain (rest looked up from reference TRBV2 and TRBJ2-6): EPEVTQTPSHQVTQMGQEVILRCVPISNHLYFYWYRQILGQKVEFLVSFYNNEISEKSEIFDDQFSVERPDGSNFTLKIRSTKLEDSAMYFCASRRLEAGANVLTFGAGSRLTVL.

The J gene is TRBJ2-5, the V gene TRBV2; possible D gene TRBD2, 6 bases. This CDR3 has 12 residues. CDR1 is SNHLY, CDR2 FYNNEI, per germline. Trimming cost V 8 bases and J 7 bases, with 14 bases left between them. CDR3 bases: TGTGCCAGCGGCCGGGAGAAAGGGACCCAGTACTTC. Protein product: CASGREKGTQYF.

The table lists this clone with a count of one. The rearrangement uses TRBV11-3 and TRBJ2-5, with D tentatively TRBD1 or TRBD2 (5 bases each). CDR3 length equals 12 residues. Trimming cost V 2 bases and J 6 bases, with 7 bases left between them. The germline V gene encodes CDR1 SGHNT and CDR2 YENEEA. CDR3 sequence (DNA): TGTGCCAGCAGCTTACGGGGCCAGACCCAGTACTTC. This codes for CASSLRGQTQYF.

The J gene is TRBJ1-1, the V gene TRBV30, with D hard to call. Germline V gene sequence: CDR1 GTSNPN, CDR2 SVGIG (reference sequence). V lost 1 base and J lost 9, with 15 bases in between. The CDR3 spans 13 residues. The CDR3 loop is CAWSGGLVGKAFF. DNA for the CDR3: TGTGCCTGGAGTGGCGGGTTGGTTGGTAAAGCTTTCTTT.

V and J are TRBV27 and TRBJ2-3; 7 bases are a match to TRBD2. Per germline, CDR1 MNHEY and CDR2 SMNVEV (reference sequence). The J segment lost 2 bases and the V segment lost 3 bases, leaving 14 bases of the junction unmatched. The CDR3 consists of 18 residues. This chain's CDR3 is CASSLSFHSGWDTDTQYF. CDR3 nucleotide sequence: TGTGCCAGCAGTTTGTCCTTCCATAGCGGGTGGGACACAGATACGCAGTATTTT.

In DNA, the CDR3 is TGCGCCAGCAGCTTGGACGGGGATAAGTATGGCTACACCTTC. Protein sequence: CASSLDGDKYGYTF. The chain employs TRBV5-1 and TRBJ1-2; D is unclear. Germline V CDR1 and CDR2: SGHRS, YFSETQ. V was pared by 0 bases and J by 5 bases, with 11 bases between. CDR3 length: 14 amino acids.

The chain has TRBV10-3 and TRBJ2-7; 9 nucleotides align to TRBD1. The CDR3 runs to 16 residues. Germline values: CDR1 ENHRY, CDR2 SYGVKD. J lost 0 bases, V lost 0 bases, and 3 bases had no gene match. CDR3 DNA: TGTGCCATCAGTGAGTCGCGGACAGGGGTCTCCTACGAGCAGTACTTC. Translation: CAISESRTGVSYEQYF.

V and J are TRBV6-5 and TRBJ2-1, with 8 bases identical to TRBD2. The CDR3 is made up of 13 amino acids. Germline-derived CDR1 and CDR2 are MNHEY and SVGAGI. Germline trimming cut 5 bases from V and 7 bases from J; bases unmatched to any gene: 4. CDR3 coding DNA: TGTGCCAGCAGTGCTCGGGAGGGAAATGAGCAGTTCTTC. Its translation is CASSAREGNEQFF.

The CDR3 here is CASSNQGASSTDTQYF. The CDR3 DNA follows: TGTGCCAGCAGCAATCAGGGGGCCTCGAGCACAGATACGCAGTATTTT. V and J are TRBV7-3 and TRBJ2-3, with 8 positions matching TRBD1. The CDR3 covers 16 residues. Losses at the gene ends were 5 bases for V and 0 bases for J; bases not matched to a gene: 7. Germline V gene lookup returns CDR1 SGHTA and CDR2 FQGTGA.

The rearrangement uses TRBV6-5 and TRBJ2-7; 9 bases are shared with TRBD2. With 5 bases clipped from V and 1 base from J, the junction kept 6 bases outside the gene matches. CDR3 length equals 15 residues. Germline V lookup: CDR1 MNHEY, CDR2 SVGAGI. The CDR3: CASSPPLAGSYEQYF. The CDR3 DNA follows: TGTGCCAGCAGTCCCCCACTAGCGGGTTCCTACGAGCAGTACTTC.

J is TRBJ1-4 and V is TRBV29-1; D is unresolved. Trimming removed 3 bases at V and 4 bases at J, with 15 bases between. CDR3 size: 15 residues. Looked up from germline, CDR1 is SQVTM and CDR2 is ANQGSEA. CDR3 loop: CSVEAGPPFNEKLFF. DNA of the CDR3: TGCAGCGTTGAGGCGGGCCCGCCCTTTAATGAAAAACTGTTTTTT.

The chain uses TRBV19 and TRBJ1-1, with D maybe TRBD1 (6 bases). The germline V and J ends were trimmed by 7 bases and 1 base, with 13 bases remaining between them. The CDR3 length is 14 residues. Germline V CDR1 and CDR2: LNHDA, SQIVND (reference sequence). The CDR3 region has the DNA TGTGCCAGTATCTATGGAGGGGGGAACACTGAAGCTTTCTTT. This translates into CASIYGGGNTEAFF.

A few counts support this clone. The chain joins TRBV29-1 to TRBJ1-1; D is undetermined. CDR1 is SQVTM, CDR2 ANQGSEA, per germline. The CDR3 sequence is 13 residues long. Trimming pared 3 bases from V and 0 bases from J, leaving 8 bases between. The CDR3 bases are TGCAGCGTTGATCGGAGGATGAACACTGAAGCTTTCTTT. This sequence encodes CSVDRRMNTEAFF. Drawing the rest from reference TRBV29-1 and TRBJ1-1, the complete variable domain is SAVISQKPSRDICQRGTSLTIQCQVDSQVTMMFWYRQQPGQSLTLIATANQGSEATYESGFVIDKFPISRPNLTFSTLTVSNMSPEDSSIYLCSVDRRMNTEAFFGQGTRLTVV.

This clone was observed once. The rearrangement joins TRBV7-9 to TRBJ1-5; TRBD1 aligns across 7 bases. Trimming removed 5 bases from V and 2 bases from J; junction bases left unmatched: 6. The CDR3 extends over 15 amino acids. CDR1 and CDR2 from the germline V gene are SEHNR and FQNEAQ (reference sequence). The CDR3 sequence: CASSHYRGGNQPQHF. Written as DNA, the CDR3 is TGTGCCAGCAGCCACTACAGGGGAGGCAATCAGCCCCAGCATTTT.

This rearrangement joins TRBV7-6 to TRBJ1-1, with TRBD1 matching over 7 bases. The CDR3 length is 14 residues. Germline CDR1 reads SGHVS; CDR2 reads FNYEAQ. V trimming: 5 bases; J trimming: 2 bases; junction bases outside the gene matches: 5. CDR3 in DNA: TGTGCCAGCAGCCTCGACAGGGCCAACACTGAAGCTTTCTTT. Translated, it gives CASSLDRANTEAFF.

The chain is built from TRBV27 and TRBJ1-3; D is uncertain. V was cut by 10 bases and J by 3 bases, with 16 bases left in between. CDR3 size: 14 residues. The V gene's germline CDR1 is MNHEY and CDR2 SMNVEV (reference sequence). CDR3 sequence: CATASGVSGNTIYF. In DNA, the CDR3 is TGTGCCACTGCTTCCGGGGTTAGTGGAAACACCATATATTTT.

The chain joins TRBV6-5 to TRBJ1-2; weak D call: TRBD1 (5 bases). This CDR3 contains 16 residues. The V and J ends lost 0 bases and 6 bases respectively, with 17 bases between them. Germline V gene data show CDR1 as MNHEY and CDR2 as SVGAGI. CDR3 nucleotide sequence: TGTGCCAGCAGTTACTCGTTCTCCACGGGACGCCATGGCTACACCTTC. Amino acids: CASSYSFSTGRHGYTF.

The genes are TRBV6-6 and TRBJ2-7; no reliable D call. Germline lookup yields CDR1 MNHNY and CDR2 SVGAGI (reference sequence). V lost 4 bases, J lost 0 bases, and 10 bases lay in between. The CDR3 runs 14 residues. CDR3 sequence reads: CASSFDWSSYEQYF. DNA of the CDR3: TGTGCCAGCAGTTTCGACTGGAGCTCCTACGAGCAGTACTTC.

The chain carries TRBV19 and TRBJ2-2; the D gene could be TRBD1 or TRBD2 (5 bases each). Germline V CDR1 and CDR2: LNHDA, SQIVND (reference sequence). Deletions cut 4 bases from V and 4 bases from J, with 10 bases between. This CDR3 has 14 amino acids. The CDR3 reads CASSRGYGTGELFF. CDR3 nucleotides: TGTGCCAGTAGTAGGGGGTATGGCACCGGGGAGCTGTTTTTT.